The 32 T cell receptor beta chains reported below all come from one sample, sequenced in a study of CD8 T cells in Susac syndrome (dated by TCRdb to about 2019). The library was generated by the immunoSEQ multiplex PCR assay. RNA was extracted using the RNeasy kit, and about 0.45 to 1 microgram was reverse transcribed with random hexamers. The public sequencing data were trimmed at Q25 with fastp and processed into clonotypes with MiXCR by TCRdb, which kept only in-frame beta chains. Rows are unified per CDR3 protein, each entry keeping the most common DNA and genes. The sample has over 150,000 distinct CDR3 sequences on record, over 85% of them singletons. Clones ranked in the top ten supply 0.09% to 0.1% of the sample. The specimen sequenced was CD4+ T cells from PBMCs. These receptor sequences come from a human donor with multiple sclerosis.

This CDR3 reads CASKLAGKETQYF. As DNA, the CDR3 is TGTGCCTCAAAGCTTGCAGGGAAAGAGACCCAGTACTTC. The rearrangement joins TRBV30 to TRBJ2-5, with D perhaps TRBD1 (5 bases). Germline V gene lookup returns CDR1 GTSNPN and CDR2 SVGIG (reference sequence). V lost 7 bases and J 3 bases, leaving 15 bases between the germline ends. This CDR3 has 13 amino acids.

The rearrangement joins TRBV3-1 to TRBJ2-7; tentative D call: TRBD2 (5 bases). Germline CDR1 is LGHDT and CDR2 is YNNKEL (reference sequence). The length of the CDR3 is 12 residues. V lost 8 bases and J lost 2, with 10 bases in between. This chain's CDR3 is CASGGEPYEQYF. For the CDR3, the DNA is TGTGCCAGCGGTGGGGAGCCCTACGAGCAGTACTTC.

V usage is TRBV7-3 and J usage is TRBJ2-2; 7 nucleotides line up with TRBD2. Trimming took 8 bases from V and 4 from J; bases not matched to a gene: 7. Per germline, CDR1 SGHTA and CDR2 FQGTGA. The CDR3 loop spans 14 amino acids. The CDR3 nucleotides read TGTGCCAGCCCGGGGGTAGCGGGCACCGGGGAGCTGTTTTTT. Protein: CASPGVAGTGELFF.

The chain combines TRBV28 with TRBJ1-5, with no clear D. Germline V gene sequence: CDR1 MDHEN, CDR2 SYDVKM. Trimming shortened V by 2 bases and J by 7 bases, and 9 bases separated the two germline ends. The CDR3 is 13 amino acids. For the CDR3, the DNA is TGTGCCAGCAGTTTAGGGATTGGGCAGCCCCAGCATTTT. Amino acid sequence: CASSLGIGQPQHF.

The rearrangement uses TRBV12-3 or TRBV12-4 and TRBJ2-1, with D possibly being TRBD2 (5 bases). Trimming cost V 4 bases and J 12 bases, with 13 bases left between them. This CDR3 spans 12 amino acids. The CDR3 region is CASSSGLPLQFF. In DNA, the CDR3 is TGTGCCAGCAGTTCAGGACTCCCACTGCAGTTCTTC.

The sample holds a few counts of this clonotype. CDR3 loop: CASRTRAGGTDTQYF. In DNA, the CDR3 is TGTGCCAGCAGAACTCGAGCGGGAGGGACAGATACGCAGTATTTT. The chain joins TRBV6-6 to TRBJ2-3; 10 bases agree with TRBD2. After removal of 6 bases from V and 3 bases from J, the junction contained 6 bases not matched to a gene. Looked up from germline, CDR1 is MNHNY and CDR2 is SVGAGI (reference sequence). The length of the CDR3 is 15 residues.

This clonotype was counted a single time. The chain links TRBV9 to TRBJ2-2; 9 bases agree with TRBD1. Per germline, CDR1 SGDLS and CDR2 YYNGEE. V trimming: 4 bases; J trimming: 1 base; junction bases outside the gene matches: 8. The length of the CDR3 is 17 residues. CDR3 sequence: CASSPRAGQGNTGELFF. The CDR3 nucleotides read TGTGCCAGCAGCCCCCGGGCGGGACAGGGGAACACCGGGGAGCTGTTTTTT.

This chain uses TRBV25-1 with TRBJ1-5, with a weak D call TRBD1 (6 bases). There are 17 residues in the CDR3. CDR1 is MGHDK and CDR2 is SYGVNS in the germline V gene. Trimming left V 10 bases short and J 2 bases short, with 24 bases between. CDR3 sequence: CANPWIWGAWGNQPQHF. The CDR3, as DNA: TGTGCCAACCCGTGGATCTGGGGGGCTTGGGGCAATCAGCCCCAGCATTTT. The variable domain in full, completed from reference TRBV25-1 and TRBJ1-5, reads EADIYQTPRYLVIGTGKKITLECSQTMGHDKMYWYQQDPGMELHLIHYSYGVNSTEKGDLSSESTVSRIRTEHFPLTLESARPSHTSQYLCANPWIWGAWGNQPQHFGDGTRLSIL.

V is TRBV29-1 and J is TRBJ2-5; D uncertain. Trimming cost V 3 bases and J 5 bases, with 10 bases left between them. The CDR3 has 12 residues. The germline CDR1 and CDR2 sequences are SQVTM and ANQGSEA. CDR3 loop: CSVDGALETQYF. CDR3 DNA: TGCAGCGTTGATGGAGCTTTGGAGACCCAGTACTTC.

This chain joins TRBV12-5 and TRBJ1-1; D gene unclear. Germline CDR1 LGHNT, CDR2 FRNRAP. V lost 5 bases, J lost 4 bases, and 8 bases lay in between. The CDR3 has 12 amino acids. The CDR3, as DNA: TGTGCTAGTGGTCCGTGGGGCACTGAAGCTTTCTTT. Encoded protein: CASGPWGTEAFF.

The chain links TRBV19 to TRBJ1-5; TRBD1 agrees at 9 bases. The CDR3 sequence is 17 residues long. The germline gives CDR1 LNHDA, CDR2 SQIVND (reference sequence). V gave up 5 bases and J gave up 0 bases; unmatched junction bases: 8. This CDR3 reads CASSPRTGEYSNQPQHF. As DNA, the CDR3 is TGTGCCAGTAGTCCCCGGACAGGGGAATATAGCAATCAGCCCCAGCATTTT.

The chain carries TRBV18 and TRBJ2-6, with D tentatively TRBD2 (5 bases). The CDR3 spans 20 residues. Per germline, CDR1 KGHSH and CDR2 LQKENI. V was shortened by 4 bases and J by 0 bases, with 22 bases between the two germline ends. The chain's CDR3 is CASSRSSTSLTLSGANVLTF. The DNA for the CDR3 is TGTGCCAGCTCACGCTCCTCCACTAGTCTAACCCTCTCTGGGGCCAACGTCCTGACTTTC.

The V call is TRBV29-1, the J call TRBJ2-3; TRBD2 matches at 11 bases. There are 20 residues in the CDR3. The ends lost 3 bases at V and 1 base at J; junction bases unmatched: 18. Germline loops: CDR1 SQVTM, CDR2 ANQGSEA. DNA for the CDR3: TGCAGCGTTGACCGGGACCATGCGGCCGAACTAGCGGGGGGCACAGATACGCAGTATTTT. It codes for CSVDRDHAAELAGGTDTQYF.

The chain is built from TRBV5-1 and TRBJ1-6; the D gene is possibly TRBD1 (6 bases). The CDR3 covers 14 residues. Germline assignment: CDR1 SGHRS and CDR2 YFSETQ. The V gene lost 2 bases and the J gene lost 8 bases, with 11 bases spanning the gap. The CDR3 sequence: CASSFRGQDSPLHF. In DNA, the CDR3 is TGCGCCAGCAGCTTTCGGGGGCAGGATTCACCCCTCCACTTT.

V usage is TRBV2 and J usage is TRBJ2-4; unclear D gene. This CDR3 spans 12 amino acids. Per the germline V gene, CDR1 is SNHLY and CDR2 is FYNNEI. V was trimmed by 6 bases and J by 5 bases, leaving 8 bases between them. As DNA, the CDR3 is TGTGCCAGCAGGCTAGACCAAAACATTCAGTACTTC. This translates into CASRLDQNIQYF.

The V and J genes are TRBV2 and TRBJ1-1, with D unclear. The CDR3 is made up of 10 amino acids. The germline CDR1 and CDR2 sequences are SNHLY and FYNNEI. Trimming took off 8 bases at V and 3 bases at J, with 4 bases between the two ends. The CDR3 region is CASLDTEAFF. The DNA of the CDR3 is TGTGCCAGCCTTGACACTGAAGCTTTCTTT.

The CDR3 region has the DNA TGTGCCAGCAGTGAAGGCGCCACCTACAATGAGCAGTTCTTC. Translation gives CASSEGATYNEQFF. This rearrangement joins TRBV25-1 to TRBJ2-1; D is uncertain. V was clipped by 2 bases and J by 2 bases, with 7 bases between them. The CDR3 length is 14 residues. CDR1 and CDR2 from the germline V gene are MGHDK and SYGVNS. Full variable domain (missing parts from reference TRBV25-1 and TRBJ2-1): EADIYQTPRYLVIGTGKKITLECSQTMGHDKMYWYQQDPGMELHLIHYSYGVNSTEKGDLSSESTVSRIRTEHFPLTLESARPSHTSQYLCASSEGATYNEQFFGPGTRLTVL.

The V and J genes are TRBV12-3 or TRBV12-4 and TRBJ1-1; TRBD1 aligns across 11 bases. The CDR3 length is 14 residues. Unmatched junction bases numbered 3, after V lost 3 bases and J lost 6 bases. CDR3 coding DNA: TGTGCCAGCAGTTTCCGGACAGGGGGCTCTGAAGCTTTCTTT. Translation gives CASSFRTGGSEAFF.

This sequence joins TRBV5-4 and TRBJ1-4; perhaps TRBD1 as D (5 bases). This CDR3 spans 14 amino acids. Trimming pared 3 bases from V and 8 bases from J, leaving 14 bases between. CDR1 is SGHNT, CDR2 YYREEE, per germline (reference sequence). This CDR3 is CASSSSGREEKLFF. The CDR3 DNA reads TGTGCCAGCAGCTCCTCAGGGAGGGAGGAAAAACTGTTTTTT.

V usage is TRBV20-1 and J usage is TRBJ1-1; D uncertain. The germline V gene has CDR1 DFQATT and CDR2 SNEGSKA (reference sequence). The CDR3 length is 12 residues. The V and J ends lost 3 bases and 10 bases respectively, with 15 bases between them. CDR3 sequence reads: CSASREALVAFF. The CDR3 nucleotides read TGCAGTGCTAGCCGTGAGGCGCTGGTAGCTTTCTTT.

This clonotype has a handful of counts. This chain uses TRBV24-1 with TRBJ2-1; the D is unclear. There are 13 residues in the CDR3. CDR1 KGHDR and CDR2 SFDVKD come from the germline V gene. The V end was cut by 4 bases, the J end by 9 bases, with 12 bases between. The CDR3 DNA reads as TGTGCCACCAGTGACATACTATTCCCTGAGCAGTTCTTC. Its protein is CATSDILFPEQFF.

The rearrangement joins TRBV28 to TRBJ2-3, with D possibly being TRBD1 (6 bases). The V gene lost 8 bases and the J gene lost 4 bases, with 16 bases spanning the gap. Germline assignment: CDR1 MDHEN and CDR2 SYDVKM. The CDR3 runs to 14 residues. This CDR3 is CASSGTTYADTQYF. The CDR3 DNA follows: TGTGCCAGCTCCGGGACAACCTACGCAGATACGCAGTATTTT.

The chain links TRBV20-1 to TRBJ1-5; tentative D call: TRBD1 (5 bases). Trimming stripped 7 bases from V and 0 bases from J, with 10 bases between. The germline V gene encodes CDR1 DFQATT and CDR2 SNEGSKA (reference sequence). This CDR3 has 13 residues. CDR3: CSVSDTSNQPQHF. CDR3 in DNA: TGCAGTGTGTCGGACACTAGCAATCAGCCCCAGCATTTT.

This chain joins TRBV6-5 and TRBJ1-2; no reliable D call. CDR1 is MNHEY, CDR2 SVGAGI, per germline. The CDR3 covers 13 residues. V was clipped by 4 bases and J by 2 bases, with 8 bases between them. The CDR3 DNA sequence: TGTGCCAGCAGTTCCACAAAGAACTATGGCTACACCTTC. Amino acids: CASSSTKNYGYTF.

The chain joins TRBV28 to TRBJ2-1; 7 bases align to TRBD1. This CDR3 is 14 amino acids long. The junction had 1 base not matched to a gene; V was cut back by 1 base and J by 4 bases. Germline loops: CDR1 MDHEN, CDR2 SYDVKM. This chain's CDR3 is CASSLLGQYNEQFF. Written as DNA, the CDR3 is TGTGCCAGCAGTTTATTGGGACAGTACAATGAGCAGTTCTTC.

The CDR3 coding sequence is TGCAGTGCTAGAGACCCTAGCGGGAGGATGAACGCGTACTTC. Protein sequence: CSARDPSGRMNAYF. The gene calls are TRBV20-1 and TRBJ2-4, with 11 bases that match TRBD2. CDR1 is DFQATT, CDR2 SNEGSKA, per germline (reference sequence). The junction had 10 bases not matched to a gene; V was cut back by 0 bases and J by 15 bases. The CDR3 is 14 amino acids.

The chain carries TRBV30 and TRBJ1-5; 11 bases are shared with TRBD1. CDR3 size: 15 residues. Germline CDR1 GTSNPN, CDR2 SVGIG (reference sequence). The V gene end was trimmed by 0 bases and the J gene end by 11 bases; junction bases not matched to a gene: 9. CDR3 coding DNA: TGTGCCTGGAGTGTTCCGGGACAGGGGGATAGGGCCCAGCATTTT. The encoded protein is CAWSVPGQGDRAQHF.

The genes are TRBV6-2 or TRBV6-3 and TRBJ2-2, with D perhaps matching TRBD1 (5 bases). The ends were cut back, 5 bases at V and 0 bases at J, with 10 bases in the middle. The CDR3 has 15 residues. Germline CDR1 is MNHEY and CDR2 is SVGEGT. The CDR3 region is CASSRQTTNTGELFF. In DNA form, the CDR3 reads TGTGCCAGCAGTAGACAGACAACGAACACCGGGGAGCTGTTTTTT.

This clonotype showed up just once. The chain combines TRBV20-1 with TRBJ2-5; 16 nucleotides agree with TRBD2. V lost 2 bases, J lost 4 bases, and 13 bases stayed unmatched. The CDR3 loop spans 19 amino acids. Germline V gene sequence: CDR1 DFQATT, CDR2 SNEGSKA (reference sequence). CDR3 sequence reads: CSARNPGTSGRADGETQYF. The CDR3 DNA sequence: TGCAGTGCTAGAAACCCTGGGACTAGCGGGAGGGCCGATGGAGAGACCCAGTACTTC.

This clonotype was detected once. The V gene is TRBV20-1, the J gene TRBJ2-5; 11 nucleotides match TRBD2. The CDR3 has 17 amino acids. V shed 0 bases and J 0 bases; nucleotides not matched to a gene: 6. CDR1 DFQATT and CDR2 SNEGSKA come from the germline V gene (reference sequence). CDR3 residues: CSARDLKTSGDQETQYF. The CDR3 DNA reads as TGCAGTGCTAGAGACTTGAAGACTAGCGGGGACCAAGAGACCCAGTACTTC.

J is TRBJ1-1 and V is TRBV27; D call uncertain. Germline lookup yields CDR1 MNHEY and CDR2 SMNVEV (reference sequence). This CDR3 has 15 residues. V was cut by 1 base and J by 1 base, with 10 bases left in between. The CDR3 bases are TGTGCCAGCAGTTTATTTGGTGGTCAGAACACTGAAGCTTTCTTT. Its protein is CASSLFGGQNTEAFF.

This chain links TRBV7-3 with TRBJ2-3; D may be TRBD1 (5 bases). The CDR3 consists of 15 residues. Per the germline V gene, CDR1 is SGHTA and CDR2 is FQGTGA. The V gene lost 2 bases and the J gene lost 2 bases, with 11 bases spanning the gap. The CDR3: CASSLGHLVTDTQYF. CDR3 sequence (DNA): TGTGCCAGCAGCTTAGGACACCTAGTCACAGATACGCAGTATTTT.